This T cell receptor (beta chain) derives from a study of OX40 agonist ivuxolimab in advanced cancers. Turning to the study itself: Patients were roughly 83% male with ages roughly 20 to 80, mean roughly 55. Antecedent anti-PD-1, anti-PD-L1 or anti-CTLA-4 therapy was permissible, with 40% having received some.

Produced via immunoSEQ multiplex PCR; TCRdb's table is partial and in-frame only. The sample lists 70,000 or so clones, more than 85% occurring once. The V end was cut by 0 bases, the J end by 4 bases, with 10 bases between. Germline assignment: CDR1 LGHNA and CDR2 YNFKEQ. The CDR3 spans 15 residues. V gene TRBV4-2 combines with J gene TRBJ1-5, with D perhaps TRBD1 (5 bases). The clonotype comes from an adult with an advanced solid tumor such as melanoma, head and neck, liver or kidney cancer. The material was CD4+ or CD8+ T cells sorted from blood, obtained in a trial of the OX40 agonist ivuxolimab. The CDR3 reads CASSQDRRGNQPQHF. The CDR3 DNA reads as TGTGCCAGCAGCCAAGATCGGAGGGGTAATCAGCCCCAGCATTTT.